These 21 T cell receptor beta chains originate from one sample sequenced in a study of technical replicates of blood from a few donors. Profiling relied on immunoSEQ multiplex PCR, and the TCRdb table lists in-frame clones only, not all of them. The sample contains tens of thousands of clones, about 98% of which appear only once. Material: T cells isolated from PBMCs. The receptor source for this set is a human donor in good health.

V and J are TRBV27 and TRBJ1-1; 8 bases are a match to TRBD1. CDR1 and CDR2 (germline): MNHEY, SMNVEV (reference sequence). Trimming at V came to 3 bases and at J to 4 bases, leaving 4 bases not matched to a gene. The CDR3 runs to 14 residues. CDR3 residues: CASSFAGGPTEAFF. The CDR3 DNA reads as TGTGCCAGCAGTTTTGCAGGGGGCCCCACTGAAGCTTTCTTT.

The chain combines TRBV7-9 with TRBJ2-2; 10 bases are a match to TRBD2. V lost 6 bases and J lost 4; bases outside the gene matches: 8. Germline values: CDR1 SEHNR, CDR2 FQNEAQ (reference sequence). The CDR3 is 16 amino acids. CDR3 protein: CASRDSGRPLTGELFF. In nucleotides, the CDR3 is TGTGCCAGCAGGGATAGCGGGAGGCCCCTCACCGGGGAGCTGTTTTTT.

This sequence joins TRBV4-2 and TRBJ1-1; possibly TRBD1 for D (5 bases). Germline V gene lookup returns CDR1 LGHNA and CDR2 YNFKEQ. The CDR3 extends over 14 amino acids. Trimming cost V 0 bases and J 8 bases, with 13 bases left between them. The CDR3 reads CASSQEGVGLEAFF. CDR3 nucleotides: TGTGCCAGCAGCCAAGAAGGGGTCGGCCTCGAAGCTTTCTTT.

The genes are TRBV15 and TRBJ1-1; a weak D match, TRBD1 (5 bases). There are 15 residues in the CDR3. The germline V and J ends were trimmed by 0 bases and 5 bases, with 13 bases remaining between them. CDR1 and CDR2 from the germline V gene are LNHNV and YYDKDF (reference sequence). The CDR3 sequence is CATSRDQGGQTEAFF. The CDR3 DNA is TGTGCCACCAGCAGAGATCAGGGTGGGCAGACTGAAGCTTTCTTT.

This chain links TRBV30 with TRBJ2-1; 7 positions match TRBD1. Per the germline V gene, CDR1 is GTSNPN and CDR2 is SVGIG (reference sequence). The CDR3 runs to 13 residues. V lost 1 base and J lost 8; bases outside the gene matches: 5. CDR3 sequence (DNA): TGTGCCTGGAGTGGTCGGACAGGAGATGAGCAGTTCTTC. It codes for CAWSGRTGDEQFF.

This clone occurred once. V is TRBV6-5 and J is TRBJ2-7, with 7 bases that match TRBD2. With V trimmed by 7 bases and J by 0 bases, 6 bases remained unmatched. Germline V gene lookup returns CDR1 MNHEY and CDR2 SVGAGI. The CDR3 is 14 amino acids. The CDR3 DNA reads TGTGCCAGCAAGCGGGAAGAAAACTCCTACGAGCAGTACTTC. It specifies CASKREENSYEQYF.

This chain connects TRBV5-1 to TRBJ2-5; D is possibly TRBD1 (5 bases). The V gene lost 0 bases and the J gene lost 2 bases, with 11 bases spanning the gap. CDR1 is SGHRS, CDR2 YFSETQ, per germline. This CDR3 spans 15 amino acids. The CDR3 sequence is CASSLDAGRQETQYF. The CDR3 nucleotides are TGCGCCAGCAGCTTGGATGCAGGGCGGCAAGAGACCCAGTACTTC.

The gene calls are TRBV30 and TRBJ2-5, with a tentative D call TRBD1 (7 bases). The CDR3 is 14 residues long. V lost 5 bases to trimming and J lost 4 bases, with 17 bases between them. CDR1 and CDR2 (germline): GTSNPN, SVGIG (reference sequence). The CDR3 spells CAWRRDSTGETQYF. CDR3 in DNA: TGTGCCTGGCGGCGGGACAGTACGGGAGAGACCCAGTACTTC.

This sequence joins TRBV30 and TRBJ2-6; D is unclear. Germline CDR1 and CDR2: GTSNPN and SVGIG (reference sequence). The CDR3 loop spans 14 amino acids. V dropped 4 bases and J dropped 1 base, with 8 bases sitting between them. The CDR3 region is CAWIAASGANVLTF. The DNA of the CDR3 is TGTGCCTGGATCGCGGCTTCTGGGGCCAACGTCCTGACTTTC.

The rearrangement links TRBV4-1 to TRBJ1-4; no clear D. This CDR3 region has 15 residues. The germline CDR1 and CDR2 sequences are MGHRA and YSYEKL. V was cut by 1 base and J by 7 bases, with 13 bases left in between. This CDR3 is CASSQAPGRSEKLFF. DNA of the CDR3: TGCGCCAGCAGCCAAGCCCCTGGCAGGTCTGAAAAACTGTTTTTT.

This chain connects TRBV14 to TRBJ2-1; tentative D call: TRBD2 (7 bases). There are 15 residues in the CDR3. V lost 4 bases and J lost 2, with 12 bases in between. Germline V CDR1 and CDR2: SGHDN, FVKESK. The DNA for the CDR3 is TGTGCCAGCAGCCTCTTGGGGGGGCCCTACAATGAGCAGTTCTTC. It codes for CASSLLGGPYNEQFF.

This chain links TRBV5-5 with TRBJ1-4, with D possibly matching TRBD1 (6 bases). V was pared by 5 bases and J by 5 bases, with 10 bases between. The V gene's germline CDR1 is SGHKS and CDR2 YYEKEE (reference sequence). The CDR3 is 13 amino acids. The CDR3 region is CASRRDRNEKLFF. The CDR3 DNA follows: TGTGCCAGCAGACGAGACAGGAATGAAAAACTGTTTTTT.

The CDR3 DNA sequence: TGTGCCAGCAGTTATGCAGTCGGGGTCGGGGAGCTGTTTTTT. Amino acids: CASSYAVGVGELFF. The chain links TRBV6-5 to TRBJ2-2; TRBD2 might be the D (5 bases). Per the germline V gene, CDR1 is MNHEY and CDR2 is SVGAGI. V was shortened by 3 bases and J by 7 bases, with 12 bases between the two germline ends. This CDR3 spans 14 amino acids.

The chain's CDR3 is CSVSSDIKALHF. The CDR3 nucleotides are TGCAGCGTCTCGTCGGACATCAAGGCCCTCCACTTT. The chain couples TRBV29-1 to TRBJ1-6, with D perhaps matching TRBD1 (5 bases). In germline, CDR1 is SQVTM, CDR2 ANQGSEA. The CDR3 is 12 amino acids. The germline V and J ends were trimmed by 6 bases and 14 bases, with 17 bases remaining between them. The whole variable domain, remainder taken from reference TRBV29-1 and TRBJ1-6, is SAVISQKPSRDICQRGTSLTIQCQVDSQVTMMFWYRQQPGQSLTLIATANQGSEATYESGFVIDKFPISRPNLTFSTLTVSNMSPEDSSIYLCSVSSDIKALHFGNGTRLTVT.

The V gene is TRBV6-1, the J gene TRBJ2-6, with unresolved D. Trimming left V 0 bases short and J 3 bases short, with 6 bases between. The CDR3 extends over 15 amino acids. CDR1 MNHNS and CDR2 SASEGT come from the germline V gene. This CDR3 is CASSEANIGANVLTF. The DNA of the CDR3 is TGTGCCAGCAGTGAAGCGAACATTGGGGCCAACGTCCTGACTTTC.

This rearrangement joins TRBV11-3 to TRBJ2-1, with D possibly TRBD1 on 6 matching bases. Trimming cost V 4 bases and J 3 bases, with 13 bases left between them. There are 15 residues in the CDR3. Germline values: CDR1 SGHNT, CDR2 YENEEA. CDR3 nucleotides: TGTGCCAGCAGCTCGGACAGTTTCATCTACAATGAGCAGTTCTTC. As protein: CASSSDSFIYNEQFF.

In DNA, the CDR3 is TGTGCCTGGTCGGAGGGGTTGAACACTGAAGCTTTCTTT. It is translated as CAWSEGLNTEAFF. This chain joins TRBV30 and TRBJ1-1; possible D gene TRBD1, 5 bases. There are 13 residues in the CDR3. The V end lost 5 bases, the J end lost 0 bases, and 10 bases lay between the germline ends. In germline, CDR1 is GTSNPN, CDR2 SVGIG (reference sequence).

This clone was seen a single time. The gene calls are TRBV19 and TRBJ2-7; D may be TRBD2 (5 bases). Germline V gives CDR1 LNHDA, CDR2 SQIVND (reference sequence). The ends were cut back, 7 bases at V and 0 bases at J, with 13 bases in the middle. The CDR3 extends over 14 amino acids. The CDR3 DNA follows: TGTGCCAGTACCCTCAGTGGGAGCTCCTACGAGCAGTACTTC. Translating gives CASTLSGSSYEQYF.

This sequence joins TRBV27 and TRBJ2-1, with D unclear. The CDR3 is made up of 13 amino acids. Germline V gene sequence: CDR1 MNHEY, CDR2 SMNVEV (reference sequence). V lost 3 bases and J lost 9, with 12 bases in between. The CDR3 region is CASSFLGLGEQFF. In DNA form, the CDR3 reads TGTGCCAGCAGTTTTCTTGGCCTTGGTGAGCAGTTCTTC.

V usage is TRBV30 and J usage is TRBJ2-5; D possibly corresponds to TRBD2 (5 bases). The V and J ends lost 4 bases and 2 bases respectively, with 5 bases between them. Germline values: CDR1 GTSNPN, CDR2 SVGIG (reference sequence). CDR3 length: 11 residues. Here the CDR3 reads CAWTGQETQYF. The CDR3 DNA reads as TGTGCCTGGACGGGGCAAGAGACCCAGTACTTC.

Only one count was recorded for this clone. The V and J genes are TRBV28 and TRBJ2-7; D might be TRBD2 (6 bases). Germline lookup yields CDR1 MDHEN and CDR2 SYDVKM. The CDR3 is 16 amino acids. Trimming pared 3 bases from V and 0 bases from J, leaving 15 bases between. For the CDR3, the DNA is TGTGCCAGCAGTTTGGGACTTCCACGGCCCTCCTACGAGCAGTACTTC. Translation gives CASSLGLPRPSYEQYF. The full variable domain, in which reference TRBV28 and TRBJ2-7 provide the parts outside the CDR3, is DVKVTQSSRYLVKRTGEKVFLECVQDMDHENMFWYRQDPGLGLRLIYFSYDVKMKEKGDIPEGYSVSREKKERFSLILESASTNQTSMYLCASSLGLPRPSYEQYFGPGTRLTVT.